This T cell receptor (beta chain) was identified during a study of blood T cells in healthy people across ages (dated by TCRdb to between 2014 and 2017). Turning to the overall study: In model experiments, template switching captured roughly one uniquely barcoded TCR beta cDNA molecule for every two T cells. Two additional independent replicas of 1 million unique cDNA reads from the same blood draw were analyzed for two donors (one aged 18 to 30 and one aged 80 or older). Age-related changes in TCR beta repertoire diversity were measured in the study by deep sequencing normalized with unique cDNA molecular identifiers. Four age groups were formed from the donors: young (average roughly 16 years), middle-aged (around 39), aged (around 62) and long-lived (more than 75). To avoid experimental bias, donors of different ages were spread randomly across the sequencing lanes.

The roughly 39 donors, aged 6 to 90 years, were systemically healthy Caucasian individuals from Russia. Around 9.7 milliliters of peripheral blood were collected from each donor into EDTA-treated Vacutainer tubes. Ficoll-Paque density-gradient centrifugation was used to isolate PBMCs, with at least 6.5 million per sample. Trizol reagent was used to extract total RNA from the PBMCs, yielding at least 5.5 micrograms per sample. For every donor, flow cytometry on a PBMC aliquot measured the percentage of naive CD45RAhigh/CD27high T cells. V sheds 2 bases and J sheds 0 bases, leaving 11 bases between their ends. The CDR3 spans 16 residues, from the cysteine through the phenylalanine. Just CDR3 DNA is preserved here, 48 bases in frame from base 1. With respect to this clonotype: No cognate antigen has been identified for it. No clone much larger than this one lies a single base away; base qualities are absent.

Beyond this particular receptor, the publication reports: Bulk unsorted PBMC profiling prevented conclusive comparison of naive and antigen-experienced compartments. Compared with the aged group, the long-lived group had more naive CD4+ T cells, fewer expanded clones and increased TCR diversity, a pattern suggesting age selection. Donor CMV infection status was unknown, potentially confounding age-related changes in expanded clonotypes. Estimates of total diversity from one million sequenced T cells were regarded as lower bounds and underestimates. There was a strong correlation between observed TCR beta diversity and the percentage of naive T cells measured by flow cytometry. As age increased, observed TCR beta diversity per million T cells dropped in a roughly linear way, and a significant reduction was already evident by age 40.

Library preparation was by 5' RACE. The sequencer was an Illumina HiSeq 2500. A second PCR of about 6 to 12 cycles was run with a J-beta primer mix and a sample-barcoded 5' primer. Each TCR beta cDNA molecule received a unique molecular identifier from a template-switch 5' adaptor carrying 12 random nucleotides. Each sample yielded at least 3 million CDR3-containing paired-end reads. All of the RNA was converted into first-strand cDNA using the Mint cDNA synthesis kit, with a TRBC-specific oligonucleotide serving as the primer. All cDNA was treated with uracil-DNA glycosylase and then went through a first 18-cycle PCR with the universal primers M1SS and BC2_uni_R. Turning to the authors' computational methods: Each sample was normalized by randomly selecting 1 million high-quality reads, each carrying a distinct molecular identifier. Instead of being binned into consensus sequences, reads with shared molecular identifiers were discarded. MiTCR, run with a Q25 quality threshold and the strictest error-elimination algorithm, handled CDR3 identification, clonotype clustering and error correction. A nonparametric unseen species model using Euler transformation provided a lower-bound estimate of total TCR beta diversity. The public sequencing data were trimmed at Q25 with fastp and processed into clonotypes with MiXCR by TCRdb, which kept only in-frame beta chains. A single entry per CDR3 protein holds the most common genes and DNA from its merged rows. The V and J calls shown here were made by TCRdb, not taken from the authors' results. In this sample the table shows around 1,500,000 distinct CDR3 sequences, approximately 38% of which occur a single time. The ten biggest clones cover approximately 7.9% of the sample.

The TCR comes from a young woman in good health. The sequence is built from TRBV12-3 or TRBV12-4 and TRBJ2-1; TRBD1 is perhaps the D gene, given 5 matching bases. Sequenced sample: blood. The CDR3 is CASSLMAGRSYNEQFF. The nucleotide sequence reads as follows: TGTGCCAGCAGTTTAATGGCAGGGCGCTCCTACAATGAGCAGTTCTTC.